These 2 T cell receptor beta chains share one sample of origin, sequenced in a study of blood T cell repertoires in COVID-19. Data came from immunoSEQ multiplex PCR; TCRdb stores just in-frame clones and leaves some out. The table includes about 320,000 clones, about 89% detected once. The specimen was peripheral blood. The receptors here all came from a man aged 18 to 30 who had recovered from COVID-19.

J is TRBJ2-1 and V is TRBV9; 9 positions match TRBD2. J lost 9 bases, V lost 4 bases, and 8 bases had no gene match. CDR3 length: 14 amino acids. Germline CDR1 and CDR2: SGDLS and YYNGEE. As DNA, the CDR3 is TGTGCCAGCAGCCTTGGCGGGGGGGCGTCTGAGCAGTTCTTC. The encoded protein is CASSLGGGASEQFF.

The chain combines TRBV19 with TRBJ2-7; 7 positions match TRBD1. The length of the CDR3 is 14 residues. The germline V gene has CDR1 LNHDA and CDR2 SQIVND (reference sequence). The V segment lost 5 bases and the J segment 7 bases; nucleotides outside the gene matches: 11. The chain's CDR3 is CASSFFPRGKEQYF. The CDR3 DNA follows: TGTGCCAGTAGTTTCTTCCCCAGGGGGAAAGAGCAGTACTTC.